These T cell receptor beta chains were read from a single sample in a study of blood T cells in healthy people across ages. TCRdb called the 5' RACE reads again in MiXCR, with one record for every CDR3 protein. Of some 1.5 million distinct CDR3 sequences in the sample, 28% were seen once. The specimen was blood. These receptors originate from a woman aged 30 to 39 in good health. CDR3s include the opening cysteine and the closing phenylalanine or tryptophan. D genes are given only for firm matches. Size is stated for part of the rows, as once, few or many counts, or as a class when the clone is expanded.

abundance,len,j_gene,v_gene,d_gene,CDR3nt,CDR3aa
.,23,TRBJ1-6,TRBV11-2,TRBD1,TGTGCCAGCAGCCGCCGCCGTACCCTTATTGTCCCGGGACAGAGTTCCTATAATTCACCCCTCCACTTT,CASSRRRTLIVPGQSSYNSPLHF
.,13,TRBJ2-3,TRBV7-9,.,TGTGCCAGCAGCATACAGGTCACAGATACGCAGTATTTT,CASSIQVTDTQYF
many,16,TRBJ2-3,TRBV6-4,.,TGTGCCAGCAGTGAACGTCCAACGGGGAACACAGATACGCAGTATTTT,CASSERPTGNTDTQYF
many,13,TRBJ2-1,TRBV15,.,TGTGCCACCAGCCCCCAGGGCGACAATGAGCAGTTCTTC,CATSPQGDNEQFF
few,15,TRBJ2-5,TRBV11-2,.,TGTGCCAGCAGCTTAGATGGGACGGAGGAAGAGACCCAGTACTTC,CASSLDGTEEETQYF
few,14,TRBJ1-1,TRBV6-1,.,TGTGCCAGCAGTGACCTCTCTGGCGGCACTGAAGCTTTCTTT,CASSDLSGGTEAFF
.,13,TRBJ1-1,TRBV6-2/TRBV6-3,.,TGTGCCAGCAGTTACAACAGAGAGACTGAAGCTTTCTTT,CASSYNRETEAFF
.,13,TRBJ1-2,TRBV29-1,.,TGCAGCGTTGCCGGGCAGAGTGCTCCTGGCCACACCTTC,CSVAGQSAPGHTF
.,13,TRBJ2-7,TRBV29-1,TRBD2,TGCAGCGTCCGAGAGCGGGAGGGCCGCGAGCAGTACTTC,CSVREREGREQYF
.,19,TRBJ2-1,TRBV7-2,TRBD2,TGTGCCAGCAGCCACAGCGTTCAACTCAGCGGGGGGGTCTACAATGAGCAGTTCTTC,CASSHSVQLSGGVYNEQFF
.,15,TRBJ2-5,TRBV20-1,TRBD2,TGCAGTGCTCCCCAGCTAGCGGGAGGTCCGGAGACCCAGTACTTC,CSAPQLAGGPETQYF
once,15,TRBJ2-3,TRBV5-4,.,TGTGCCAGCAGCTTGGGGGCTAGTGTGGGAGATACGCAGTATTTT,CASSLGASVGDTQYF
.,15,TRBJ2-2,TRBV10-3,TRBD1,TGTGCCATCAGAACCGGGACAGGGTACACCGGGGAGCTGTTTTTT,CAIRTGTGYTGELFF
many,15,TRBJ2-6,TRBV9,.,TGTGCCAGTAGCCCAGGGGCCTCTGGGGCCAACGTCCTGACTTTC,CASSPGASGANVLTF
.,17,TRBJ2-3,TRBV7-8,.,TGTGCCAGCAGCTTAGGATGGGGAAAGGCTGGCACAGATACGCAGTATTTT,CASSLGWGKAGTDTQYF
.,14,TRBJ2-3,TRBV12-3/TRBV12-4,.,TGTGCCAGCAGTTTAAAGGTACGCACAGATGCGCAGTATTTT,CASSLKVRTDAQYF
few,14,TRBJ2-7,TRBV21-1,.,TGTGCCAGCAGCAAGCTAGCGGGAGATGGGGAGCAGTACTTC,CASSKLAGDGEQYF
few,13,TRBJ1-1,TRBV20-1,.,TGCAGTGCTAGGCCGGGGATGAACACTGAAGCTTTCTTT,CSARPGMNTEAFF
few,16,TRBJ2-1,TRBV4-1,TRBD1,TGCGCCAGCAGCCAAGAAGGGTCGGCAGGGGGTAGTGAGCAGTTCTTC,CASSQEGSAGGSEQFF
.,16,TRBJ2-7,TRBV7-2,TRBD2,TGTGCCAGCAGCCGCGGGGGAGGGTGGGATTCCTACGAGCAGTACTTC,CASSRGGGWDSYEQYF
.,13,TRBJ2-5,TRBV2,.,TGTGCCAGCAGGTGGGGGGGCACGGAGACCCAGTACTTC,CASRWGGTETQYF
.,14,TRBJ1-5,TRBV2,TRBD1,TGTGCCAGCAGTGGGGGGACAGGGAATCAGCCCCAGCATTTT,CASSGGTGNQPQHF
few,14,TRBJ1-2,TRBV27,TRBD1,TGTGCCAGCAGGCAGCCAGGGGGAAAACATGGCTACACCTTC,CASRQPGGKHGYTF
.,15,TRBJ2-7,TRBV27,TRBD2,TGTGCCAGCAGGGTTAGCGGGAAGGTCCTCTACGAGCAGTACTTC,CASRVSGKVLYEQYF
.,10,TRBJ1-4,TRBV29-1,.,TGCAGCGTTGCGGCGGAAAAACTGTTTTTT,CSVAAEKLFF
.,15,TRBJ2-1,TRBV2,TRBD2,TGTGCCAGCCGAGGGGCGGGAGGGCCTTACAATGAGCAGTTCTTC,CASRGAGGPYNEQFF
few,15,TRBJ1-1,TRBV6-1,TRBD1,TGTGCCAGCAGTGAAGCTTGGGACAGGGGAGCTGAAGCTTTCTTT,CASSEAWDRGAEAFF
few,13,TRBJ2-5,TRBV3-1,.,TGTGCCAGCAGCCGGAACCTTAAAGAGACCCAGTACTTC,CASSRNLKETQYF
many,16,TRBJ1-2,TRBV6-5,TRBD1,TGTGCCAGCTTCGACAGGGTCGGTGGAGGGGGCTATGGCTACACCTTC,CASFDRVGGGGYGYTF
.,13,TRBJ2-1,TRBV5-1,.,TGCGCCAGCAGCTTGGGAGGTGACAGTTCCTCGTTCTTC,CASSLGGDSSSFF
many,13,TRBJ2-6,TRBV12-3/TRBV12-4,.,TGTGCCAGCAGTTTTGACGGGGCCAACGTCCTGACTTTC,CASSFDGANVLTF
.,17,TRBJ2-1,TRBV7-8,.,TGTGCCAGCAGCCCAGAACCGGGCGGGATAGGGTTCAATGAGCAGTTCTTC,CASSPEPGGIGFNEQFF
.,13,TRBJ1-1,TRBV9,TRBD1,TGTGCCAGCAGCGTCGACAGGGATGCTGAAGCTTTCTTT,CASSVDRDAEAFF
.,17,TRBJ2-1,TRBV15,TRBD2,TGTGCCACCAGCAGACCCGGACTAGCGAGCTCCTACAATGAGCAGTTCTTC,CATSRPGLASSYNEQFF
few,13,TRBJ1-1,TRBV5-5,.,TGTGCCAGCAGCTCGGAGGGTGACACTGAAGCTTTCTTT,CASSSEGDTEAFF
.,13,TRBJ2-5,TRBV2,.,TGTGCCAGCAGTATGGCCAGACAAGAGACCCAGTACTTC,CASSMARQETQYF
.,13,TRBJ1-1,TRBV6-2/TRBV6-3,.,TGTGCCAGCAGGCACAGTTTGAACACTGAAGCTTTCTTT,CASRHSLNTEAFF
many,13,TRBJ1-6,TRBV12-3/TRBV12-4,.,TGTGCCAGCAGTTTCGGGGTTTTGGCACCCCTCCACTTT,CASSFGVLAPLHF
many,15,TRBJ2-7,TRBV5-1,.,TGCGCCAGCAGCTTCCTACCGGGACCAGACTACGAGCAGTACTTC,CASSFLPGPDYEQYF
.,17,TRBJ2-1,TRBV7-2,TRBD2,TGTGCCAGCAGCTTAGCGGCCCGGACTAGCGGGAACAGTGAGCGGTTCTTC,CASSLAARTSGNSERFF
few,11,TRBJ2-7,TRBV20-1,.,TGCAGTGCTAGATTTTACAATGAGCAGTACTTC,CSARFYNEQYF
.,17,TRBJ2-2,TRBV9,.,TGTGCCAGCAGCGTAGCCCGAGGACAGACGTCCACCGGGGAGCTGTTTTTT,CASSVARGQTSTGELFF
many,13,TRBJ1-1,TRBV11-1,.,TGTGCCAGCAGCCCCGGGAGGGTGACTGAAGCTTTCTTT,CASSPGRVTEAFF
.,12,TRBJ2-1,TRBV12-5,TRBD2,TGTGCTAGTGACCCCGGGGGGGGAGAGCAGTTCTTC,CASDPGGGEQFF
many,15,TRBJ2-7,TRBV11-2,TRBD1,TGTGCCAGCAGCCCTAACAGGGGAAGCTCCTACGAGCAGTACTTC,CASSPNRGSSYEQYF
.,15,TRBJ1-1,TRBV6-6,TRBD1,TGTGCCAGCAGTTCGGGCTCAGGGGGCGGAACTGAAGCTTTCTTT,CASSSGSGGGTEAFF
many,15,TRBJ2-7,TRBV28,TRBD1,TGTGCCAGCAGGATGGGAGCGGGACAGGGATACGAGCAGTACTTC,CASRMGAGQGYEQYF
few,13,TRBJ2-7,TRBV18,.,TGTGCCAGCTCAATCGGACCGAACTACGAGCAGTACTTC,CASSIGPNYEQYF
many,15,TRBJ2-1,TRBV7-3,.,TGTGCCAGCAGCTTAAGCCAGGGTTTTGACAATGAGCAGTTCTTC,CASSLSQGFDNEQFF
few,17,TRBJ2-7,TRBV27,TRBD2,TGTGCCAGCATGTCTCGGTGGGGCGGGGGGGCTACGTACGAGCAGTACTTC,CASMSRWGGGATYEQYF
.,16,TRBJ2-7,TRBV4-1,.,TGCGCCAGCAGCCGCGGACTGGGAGACACCGCCTACGAGCAGTACTTC,CASSRGLGDTAYEQYF
.,13,TRBJ2-1,TRBV9,.,TGTGCCAGCAGTGGTCTCTCAGGGAATGAGCAGTTCTTC,CASSGLSGNEQFF
few,13,TRBJ2-3,TRBV28,.,TGTGCCAGCATGGGCGGGCTCGGGGATACGCAGTATTTT,CASMGGLGDTQYF
.,13,TRBJ1-5,TRBV7-2,.,TGTGCCAGCGGATCCGGACAGCGCACGCCCCAGCATTTT,CASGSGQRTPQHF
.,15,TRBJ1-1,TRBV2,.,TGTGCCAGCAGGCCACCGCTGAGGGTGAACACTGAAGCTTTCTTT,CASRPPLRVNTEAFF